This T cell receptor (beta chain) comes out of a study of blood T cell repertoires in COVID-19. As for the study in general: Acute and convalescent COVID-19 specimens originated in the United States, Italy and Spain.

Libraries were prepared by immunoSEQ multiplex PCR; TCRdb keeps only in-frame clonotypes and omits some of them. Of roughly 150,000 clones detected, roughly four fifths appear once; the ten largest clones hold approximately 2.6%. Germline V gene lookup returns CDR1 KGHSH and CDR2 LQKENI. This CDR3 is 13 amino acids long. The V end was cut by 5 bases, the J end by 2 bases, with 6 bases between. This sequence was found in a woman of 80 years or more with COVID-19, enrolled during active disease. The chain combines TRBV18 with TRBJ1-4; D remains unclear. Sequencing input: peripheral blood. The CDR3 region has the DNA TGTGCCAGCTCAATATCGACTAATGAAAAACTGTTTTTT. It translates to CASSISTNEKLFF.